A selection of T cell receptor beta chains follows, all from one sample in a study of blood T cell repertoires in COVID-19. Measured with immunoSEQ multiplex PCR; TCRdb has only the in-frame clones, and not every one. This sample has 130,000 or so clones; under 90% occur once, and the top ten carry 2.4%. Sequenced input: PBMCs or T cells enriched from blood (not recorded which). These receptors all stem from a man aged 40-49 years with acute COVID-19. Both conserved end residues are part of each CDR3. Each record gives: J gene, clone size, D gene, CDR3 length, V gene, CDR3 protein, CDR3 DNA. The D gene is left open where the match is weak. Size tells how often a clone was seen (once, few, many) or the class of an expanded clone, and some rows leave it out.

j_gene: TRBJ1-6; abundance: -; d_gene: -; len: 13; v_gene: TRBV15; CDR3aa: CATSPGIDSPLHF; CDR3nt: TGTGCCACCAGCCCGGGGATTGATTCACCCCTCCACTTT
j_gene: TRBJ2-3; abundance: -; d_gene: -; len: 17; v_gene: TRBV6-1; CDR3aa: CASSGRGSSYSTDTQYF; CDR3nt: TGTGCCAGCAGTGGGAGAGGGTCGTCCTATAGCACAGATACGCAGTATTTT
j_gene: TRBJ2-4; abundance: -; d_gene: -; len: 10; v_gene: TRBV9; CDR3aa: CASRTRFPYF; CDR3nt: TGTGCCAGCAGGACTAGATTTCCGTACTTC
j_gene: TRBJ2-2; abundance: -; d_gene: TRBD1; len: 16; v_gene: TRBV7-9; CDR3aa: CASSPRDRMNTGELFF; CDR3nt: TGTGCCAGCAGCCCCCGGGACAGGATGAACACCGGGGAGCTGTTTTTT
j_gene: TRBJ2-2; abundance: -; d_gene: TRBD2; len: 17; v_gene: TRBV7-6; CDR3aa: CASSLRTSGGPTGELFF; CDR3nt: TGTGCCAGCAGCCTCCGGACTAGCGGGGGACCCACCGGGGAGCTGTTTTTT
j_gene: TRBJ2-7; abundance: -; d_gene: TRBD2; len: 14; v_gene: TRBV25-1; CDR3aa: CASRLAGGDYEQYF; CDR3nt: TGTGCCAGTCGACTAGCGGGGGGTGATTACGAGCAGTACTTC
j_gene: TRBJ1-2; abundance: -; d_gene: -; len: 13; v_gene: TRBV11-3; CDR3aa: CASSSGEGYGYTF; CDR3nt: TGTGCCAGCAGCTCAGGGGAGGGCTATGGCTACACCTTC
j_gene: TRBJ1-2; abundance: -; d_gene: -; len: 12; v_gene: TRBV30; CDR3aa: CAWSEGDYGYTF; CDR3nt: TGTGCCTGGAGTGAAGGGGACTATGGCTACACCTTC
j_gene: TRBJ2-7; abundance: -; d_gene: TRBD1; len: 17; v_gene: TRBV11-2; CDR3aa: CASSLVGAGQGGYEQYF; CDR3nt: TGTGCCAGCAGCTTAGTTGGGGCGGGACAGGGGGGTTACGAGCAGTACTTC
j_gene: TRBJ1-2; abundance: -; d_gene: -; len: 12; v_gene: TRBV28; CDR3aa: CASSQQDYGYTF; CDR3nt: TGTGCCAGCAGTCAACAGGACTATGGCTACACCTTC
j_gene: TRBJ2-3; abundance: -; d_gene: -; len: 12; v_gene: TRBV21-1; CDR3aa: CASRGVFYTQYF; CDR3nt: TGTGCCAGCAGGGGAGTATTTTATACGCAGTATTTT
j_gene: TRBJ2-1; abundance: -; d_gene: -; len: 17; v_gene: TRBV28; CDR3aa: CASSLSLAGPWGNEQFF; CDR3nt: TGTGCCAGCAGTTTGTCACTAGCAGGTCCGTGGGGGAATGAGCAGTTCTTC
j_gene: TRBJ2-7; abundance: -; d_gene: -; len: 13; v_gene: TRBV2; CDR3aa: CASSETSPREQYF; CDR3nt: TGTGCCAGCAGTGAAACCTCTCCCAGGGAGCAGTACTTC
j_gene: TRBJ1-2; abundance: -; d_gene: -; len: 12; v_gene: TRBV7-9; CDR3aa: CASSGRVNGYTF; CDR3nt: TGTGCCAGCAGCGGGCGAGTAAACGGCTACACCTTC
j_gene: TRBJ2-1; abundance: once; d_gene: TRBD2; len: 16; v_gene: TRBV7-9; CDR3aa: CASSSPGLAEGYEQFF; CDR3nt: TGTGCCAGCAGCTCGCCGGGACTAGCGGAGGGGTATGAGCAGTTCTTC
j_gene: TRBJ2-1; abundance: -; d_gene: TRBD1; len: 16; v_gene: TRBV19; CDR3aa: CASSSPDRGTYNEQFF; CDR3nt: TGTGCCAGTAGTAGTCCTGACAGGGGAACATACAATGAGCAGTTCTTC
j_gene: TRBJ2-7; abundance: -; d_gene: TRBD2; len: 14; v_gene: TRBV5-1; CDR3aa: CASSFSGGSYEQYF; CDR3nt: TGCGCCAGCAGTTTTAGCGGGGGGTCCTACGAGCAGTACTTC
j_gene: TRBJ2-7; abundance: -; d_gene: -; len: 13; v_gene: TRBV28; CDR3aa: CASSPGQSYEQYF; CDR3nt: TGTGCCAGCAGCCCTGGGCAGTCCTACGAGCAGTACTTC
j_gene: TRBJ1-5; abundance: -; d_gene: -; len: 14; v_gene: TRBV3-1/TRBV3-2; CDR3aa: CASSQVGDRQPQHF; CDR3nt: TGTGCCAGCAGCCAAGTAGGGGATCGTCAGCCCCAGCATTTT
j_gene: TRBJ2-3; abundance: -; d_gene: -; len: 14; v_gene: TRBV19; CDR3aa: CASSSRSSTDTQYF; CDR3nt: TGTGCCAGTAGTTCTCGGTCCAGCACAGATACGCAGTATTTT
j_gene: TRBJ2-3; abundance: -; d_gene: -; len: 16; v_gene: TRBV6-1; CDR3aa: CASSEAPGNNADTQYF; CDR3nt: TGTGCCAGCAGTGAAGCGCCGGGGAATAACGCAGATACGCAGTATTTT
j_gene: TRBJ2-5; abundance: -; d_gene: -; len: 15; v_gene: TRBV7-2; CDR3aa: CASSLAGTPRETQYF; CDR3nt: TGTGCCAGCAGCTTAGCCGGGACTCCTCGAGAGACCCAGTACTTC
j_gene: TRBJ1-3; abundance: -; d_gene: -; len: 15; v_gene: TRBV6-1; CDR3aa: CASSITSFSGNTIYF; CDR3nt: TGTGCCAGCAGTATTACATCCTTTTCTGGAAACACCATATATTTT
j_gene: TRBJ1-1; abundance: -; d_gene: -; len: 15; v_gene: TRBV3-1/TRBV3-2; CDR3aa: CASSRHGGAIVEAFF; CDR3nt: TGTGCCAGCAGCCGGCATGGGGGGGCAATTGTTGAAGCTTTCTTT
j_gene: TRBJ1-1; abundance: -; d_gene: TRBD1; len: 13; v_gene: TRBV2; CDR3aa: CASSGQGNTEAFF; CDR3nt: TGTGCCAGCAGTGGACAGGGGAACACTGAAGCTTTCTTT
j_gene: TRBJ1-4; abundance: -; d_gene: -; len: 13; v_gene: TRBV12-3/TRBV12-4; CDR3aa: CASGLRENEKLFF; CDR3nt: TGTGCCAGCGGCTTACGGGAGAATGAAAAACTGTTTTTT